The 17 T cell receptor beta chains reported below all come from one sample, sequenced in a study of cytomegalovirus exposure and HLA in healthy donors. The PCR ran on 60 Vbeta and 13 Jbeta primers. TCRdb's table, derived via immunoSEQ multiplex PCR, lists solely in-frame clones and lacks some. Its table lists approximately 200,000 clones. Sequenced material: PBMCs. These receptors were collected from a boy aged 5-17 years in good health and CMV-seronegative.

CDR3 in amino acids: CASSLGTGSETQYF. CDR3 sequence (DNA): TGCGCCAGCAGCCTAGGGACAGGGAGTGAGACCCAGTACTTC. The chain employs TRBV4-1 and TRBJ2-5, with 9 bases fitting TRBD1. Germline trimming cut 4 bases from V and 5 bases from J; bases unmatched to any gene: 5. The germline gives CDR1 MGHRA, CDR2 YSYEKL. This CDR3 has 14 residues.

The chain combines TRBV5-8 with TRBJ1-2, with 7 bases lining up with TRBD1. The V and J ends lost 4 bases and 4 bases, in that order; junction bases with no gene match: 4. The CDR3 is 13 residues long. Germline CDR1 is SGHTS and CDR2 is YDEGEE. The DNA of the CDR3 is TGTGCCAGCAGCCTTGACAGGGTCTATGGCTACACCTTC. This translates into CASSLDRVYGYTF.

The gene calls are TRBV4-2 and TRBJ1-1; TRBD1 matches 11 bases. The CDR3 totals 16 residues. After removal of 1 base from V and 4 bases from J, the junction contained 5 bases not matched to a gene. CDR1 is LGHNA, CDR2 YNFKEQ, per germline. The CDR3 sequence: CASSQVPGQGGTEAFF. The DNA for the CDR3 is TGTGCCAGCAGCCAAGTTCCGGGACAGGGGGGCACTGAAGCTTTCTTT.

The chain has TRBV5-1 and TRBJ2-7, with a possible D match to TRBD1 (6 bases). Germline CDR1 and CDR2: SGHRS and YFSETQ. The CDR3 is made up of 14 amino acids. The V gene lost 5 bases and the J gene lost 1 base, with 13 bases spanning the gap. The CDR3 DNA reads TGCGCCAGCAGATGGACAGCCCTATCCTACGAGCAGTACTTC. Translating gives CASRWTALSYEQYF.

The chain links TRBV5-4 to TRBJ1-1; D uncertain. Germline V CDR1 and CDR2: SGHNT, YYREEE (reference sequence). The CDR3 sequence is 13 residues long. Trimming left V 1 base short and J 5 bases short, with 9 bases between. For the CDR3, the DNA is TGTGCCAGCAGCTTGCCTGGACTAACTGAAGCTTTCTTT. As protein: CASSLPGLTEAFF.

The rearrangement joins TRBV25-1 to TRBJ1-6; no firm D call. V lost 4 bases and J lost 8, with 15 bases in between. The CDR3 runs to 15 residues. The germline V gene encodes CDR1 MGHDK and CDR2 SYGVNS. The CDR3 DNA is TGTGCCAGCAGTGGTCGTTCGGGGTCCTATTCACCCCTCCACTTT. It codes for CASSGRSGSYSPLHF.

This chain links TRBV13 with TRBJ1-4; 8 bases are a match to TRBD1. J was trimmed by 7 bases and V by 2 bases; bases with no gene match: 9. CDR1 and CDR2 from the germline V gene are PRHDT and FYEKMQ (reference sequence). CDR3 length: 16 amino acids. Here the CDR3 DNA reads TGTGCCAGCAGCTTAAGGTCAGGGGGCAGAGGTGAAAAACTGTTTTTT. This translates into CASSLRSGGRGEKLFF. The full variable domain, its missing parts supplied by reference TRBV13 and TRBJ1-4, is AAGVIQSPRHLIKEKRETATLKCYPIPRHDTVYWYQQGPGQDPQFLISFYEKMQSDKGSIPDRFSAQQFSDYHSELNMSSLELGDSALYFCASSLRSGGRGEKLFFGSGTQLSVL.

The rearrangement links TRBV6-6 to TRBJ2-4, with unresolved D. V was cut by 6 bases and J by 9 bases, with 9 bases left in between. Germline V gives CDR1 MNHNY, CDR2 SVGAGI (reference sequence). This CDR3 has 11 amino acids. This CDR3 is CASRTSGIQYF. The CDR3 nucleotides are TGTGCCAGCAGGACCTCGGGCATTCAGTACTTC.

The J gene is TRBJ2-1, the V gene TRBV4-2; D is possibly TRBD2 (6 bases). The CDR3 loop spans 16 amino acids. Trimming took off 0 bases at V and 0 bases at J, with 9 bases between the two ends. Germline CDR1 is LGHNA and CDR2 is YNFKEQ. The CDR3 protein is CASSQEFGSSYNEQFF. In nucleotides, the CDR3 is TGTGCCAGCAGCCAAGAGTTCGGGAGCTCCTACAATGAGCAGTTCTTC.

The V and J genes are TRBV7-3 and TRBJ2-2, with a tentative D call TRBD1 (6 bases). The CDR3 runs 14 residues. The germline V gene has CDR1 SGHTA and CDR2 FQGTGA. V was pared by 5 bases and J by 4 bases, with 11 bases between. This CDR3 is CASSPRGGTGELFF. CDR3 sequence (DNA): TGTGCCAGCAGCCCCAGGGGCGGCACCGGGGAGCTGTTTTTT. The variable domain in full, completed from reference TRBV7-3 and TRBJ2-2, reads GAGVSQTPSNKVTEKGKYVELRCDPISGHTALYWYRQSLGQGPEFLIYFQGTGAADDSGLPNDRFFAVRPEGSVSTLKIQRTERGDSAVYLCASSPRGGTGELFFGEGSRLTVL.

As DNA, the CDR3 is TGTGCCACCAACGCGGGGGCAACTAGCACAGATACGCAGTATTTT. It specifies CATNAGATSTDTQYF. This chain joins TRBV15 and TRBJ2-3; D is perhaps TRBD2 (7 bases). Trimming stripped 7 bases from V and 0 bases from J, with 14 bases between. The CDR3 has 15 residues. The germline V gene encodes CDR1 LNHNV and CDR2 YYDKDF (reference sequence).

The rearrangement uses TRBV4-1 and TRBJ1-6, with a possible D match to TRBD1 (6 bases). V was shortened by 4 bases and J by 10 bases, with 23 bases between the two germline ends. Germline lookup yields CDR1 MGHRA and CDR2 YSYEKL. The CDR3 covers 17 residues. This CDR3 reads CASSPHPQGKGGSPLHF. The CDR3 nucleotides read TGCGCCAGCAGCCCCCACCCACAGGGAAAAGGTGGGTCACCCCTCCACTTT.

The chain joins TRBV30 to TRBJ2-4; perhaps TRBD1 as D (6 bases). V dropped 1 base and J dropped 1 base, with 17 bases sitting between them. Germline values: CDR1 GTSNPN, CDR2 SVGIG (reference sequence). CDR3 size: 17 residues. The chain's CDR3 is CAWSGAGTKGAKNIQYF. CDR3 bases: TGTGCCTGGAGTGGAGCTGGGACAAAGGGGGCCAAAAACATTCAGTACTTC.

CDR3: CASSLGGTGYEQYF. Written as DNA, the CDR3 is TGTGCCAGCAGCCTGGGTGGGACAGGCTACGAGCAGTACTTC. The V gene is TRBV5-4, the J gene TRBJ2-7, with 8 bases that match TRBD1. Germline V gene lookup returns CDR1 SGHNT and CDR2 YYREEE (reference sequence). V lost 4 bases to trimming and J lost 3 bases; unmatched junction nucleotides: 6. There are 14 residues in the CDR3.

This chain uses TRBV7-8 with TRBJ1-5; no firm D call. The CDR3 sequence is 15 residues long. Germline CDR1 and CDR2: SGHVS and FQNEAQ. V dropped 1 base and J dropped 0 bases, with 7 bases sitting between them. CDR3 sequence (DNA): TGTGCCAGCAGCTTAGTAGAGTATAGCAATCAGCCCCAGCATTTT. Translating it yields CASSLVEYSNQPQHF.

The chain employs TRBV7-3 and TRBJ2-1, with 9 bases matching TRBD2. The V gene end was trimmed by 2 bases and the J gene end by 4 bases; junction bases not matched to a gene: 0. Germline CDR1 SGHTA, CDR2 FQGTGA. The CDR3 contains 14 residues. CDR3 amino acids: CASSLAGGYNEQFF. The CDR3 DNA is TGTGCCAGCAGCTTAGCGGGGGGGTACAATGAGCAGTTCTTC.

This chain connects TRBV30 to TRBJ1-1; D is ambiguous. Trimming took 3 bases from V and 3 from J, leaving 14 bases between them. The V gene's germline CDR1 is GTSNPN and CDR2 SVGIG (reference sequence). The CDR3 spans 14 residues. The CDR3 DNA is TGTGCCTGGAGGCGAGGTAGAACCGACACTGAAGCTTTCTTT. As protein: CAWRRGRTDTEAFF.